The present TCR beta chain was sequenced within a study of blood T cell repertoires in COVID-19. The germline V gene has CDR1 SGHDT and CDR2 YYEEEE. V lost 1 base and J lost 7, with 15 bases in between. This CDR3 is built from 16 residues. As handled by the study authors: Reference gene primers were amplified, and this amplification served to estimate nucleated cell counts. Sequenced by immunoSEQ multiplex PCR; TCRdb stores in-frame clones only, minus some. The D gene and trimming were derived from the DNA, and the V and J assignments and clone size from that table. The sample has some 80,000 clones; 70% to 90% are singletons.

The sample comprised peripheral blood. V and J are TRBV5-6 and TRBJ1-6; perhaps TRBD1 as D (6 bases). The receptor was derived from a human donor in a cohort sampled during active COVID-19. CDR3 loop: CASSLSFQGYNSPLHF. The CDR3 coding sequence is TGTGCCAGCAGCTTGTCGTTTCAGGGGTACAATTCACCCCTCCACTTT.